This T cell receptor beta chain was found in a study of metastatic and nonmetastatic thyroid tumors. Background on the study: From malignant and benign thyroid patients, repertoires in blood and in tumor or nodule tissue were compared.

This clone appeared many times. Its specificity is unknown. Per germline, CDR1 SGHAT and CDR2 FQNNGV. V dropped 3 bases and J dropped 2 bases, with 7 bases sitting between them. CDR3 length: 13 amino acids. Study-level results: Reported TCR beta diversity, measured in blood and tumor, was significantly higher for malignant thyroid tumors than for benign nodules.

Treatment of any kind had been given to no patient before thyroid surgery. Per the study methods: A distant-metastasis classifier for papillary thyroid cancer was built using CDR3 differences across clinicopathological groups. TCRdb re-clonotyped the PCR reads via MiXCR. The V and J calls were not made by the authors but by TCRdb's processing. The data show around 19,000 clones, roughly a sixth seen once. This receptor was identified in a female donor with papillary thyroid cancer or a benign thyroid nodule (not recorded which). Some clones in this sample may be carry-over from other donors' samples. The chain joins TRBV11-2 to TRBJ2-5, with D unclear. The sample was blood. DNA for the CDR3: TGTGCCAGCAGCTTGAGTGATCAAGAGACCCAGTACTTC. Encoded protein: CASSLSDQETQYF.